Reported below is one T cell receptor beta chain. Antigen specificity is unknown. The data stem from a study of response to subunit inactivated influenza vaccine. Notes on the study in general: Authors suggested that a seasonal influenza vaccination recruits few new T cells each time.

This CDR3 comprises 15 residues. V lost 2 bases to trimming and J lost 4 bases, with 12 bases between them. Germline CDR1 GTSNPN, CDR2 SVGIG (reference sequence). TCRdb re-derived calls from the RT-PCR reads in MiXCR, one entry per CDR3 protein. The data show about 170,000 distinct CDR3 sequences, about an eighth seen once. Separately, the same data were catalogued under a study of T cells expressing NK-cell markers. As that report states: In generating TCR beta cDNA, 5'RACE template switching with UMIs was used.

The genes are TRBV30 and TRBJ2-6; D uncertain. This TCR was sampled from a man between 45 and 60 years old who received an inactivated influenza vaccine. The input for sequencing was CD8+ T cells sorted from PBMCs, taken 11 to 12 days after vaccination. The CDR3 nucleotides are TGTGCCTGGAGTACGCACCCGGTGGGGGCCAACGTCCTGACTTTC. It specifies CAWSTHPVGANVLTF.